The 5 T cell receptor beta chains listed next were all sequenced from one sample in a study of response to subunit inactivated influenza vaccine (dated by TCRdb to 2016 to 2019). Libraries were made using RT-PCR. This sample was sequenced with an Illumina HiSeq 2500. TCRdb reprocessed the public reads (quality trimming at Q25 with fastp, clone calling with MiXCR) and kept in-frame beta chains. CDR3 protein duplicates are merged, each entry listing the most common genes and DNA. Here the sample has over 400,000 distinct CDR3 sequences; 9.5% to 12% occur a single time. About 12% of the sample is held by the ten biggest clonotypes. Interpreted using the paper, the time point label stands for: 45 days after influenza vaccine administration. The source was PBMCs from blood, collected about 40 days after vaccination. These receptors came from a man in his forties or fifties who received an inactivated influenza vaccine. Donor details come from another sample of the same person, matched by shared clones.

The table lists this clonotype with many counts. This chain links TRBV4-2 with TRBJ2-7; TRBD1 aligns across 7 bases. This CDR3 has 16 amino acids. Trimming removed 4 bases from V and 0 bases from J; junction bases left unmatched: 9. CDR1 and CDR2 (germline): LGHNA, YNFKEQ. Here the CDR3 DNA reads TGTGCCAGCAGCCCCACTTTGGACAGGTTCTCCTACGAGCAGTACTTC. It codes for CASSPTLDRFSYEQYF.

The V call is TRBV6-1, the J call TRBJ1-1, with D maybe TRBD1 (5 bases). The V end lost 6 bases, the J end lost 7 bases, and 15 bases lay between the germline ends. The CDR3 extends over 13 amino acids. Germline-derived CDR1 and CDR2 are MNHNS and SASEGT. The CDR3 DNA reads as TGTGCCAGCAGCAGAGGGCCGGGGCTTGAAGCTTTCTTT. It encodes CASSRGPGLEAFF.

This clonotype was seen ten or more times. The J gene is TRBJ2-1, the V gene TRBV12-3 or TRBV12-4; 8 bases match TRBD2. The CDR3 length is 14 residues. Trimming took 1 base from V and 7 from J; bases not matched to a gene: 3. The CDR3 DNA is TGTGCCAGCAGTTTAGGGACTAGCTCTAATGAGCAGTTCTTC. The encoded protein is CASSLGTSSNEQFF.

The chain has TRBV28 and TRBJ2-1; the D gene is possibly TRBD2 (5 bases). Germline V lookup: CDR1 MDHEN, CDR2 SYDVKM. V dropped 3 bases and J dropped 10 bases, with 13 bases sitting between them. This CDR3 has 13 amino acids. In DNA, the CDR3 is TGTGCCAGCAGTTTGGCACCGAGGGTCGAGCAGTTCTTC. Translation: CASSLAPRVEQFF.

The V call is TRBV7-3, the J call TRBJ2-1; 10 bases agree with TRBD2. The V segment lost 5 bases and the J segment 9 bases; nucleotides outside the gene matches: 10. Germline assignment: CDR1 SGHTA and CDR2 FQGTGA. This CDR3 has 15 amino acids. CDR3 nucleotides: TGTGCCAGCAGCCAACTAGCGGGAAGAGGCGGTGAGCAGTTCTTC. Translation gives CASSQLAGRGGEQFF.